This TCR beta chain was identified in a study of T cells after yellow fever vaccination (dated by TCRdb to the late 2010s). Background on the whole study: The SMART-Seq v4 Ultra Low Input RNA kit was used to prepare libraries from fractions with low cell numbers. To track T-cell clones before and after primary and booster YFV17D yellow fever vaccination, bulk TCR alpha and beta repertoires were sequenced longitudinally. Two healthy male donors, one aged 18 to 29 and one aged 30 to 40 years, were included in the cohort. Blood samples were taken at several timepoints before and after primary and secondary immunization, and bulk PBMC replicates and cell subsets were isolated.

Overall results and qualifications from the work: Most clones expanded after primary vaccination (approximately 96% of CD4 and roughly 90% of CD8) were re-detected after the booster, suggesting that broad memory maintenance occurred. Because the study included only two donors, the extent to which the findings can be generalized is limited. Because abundant contaminating clonotypes from the bulk population could be contained in FACS-sorted repertoires, computational filtering was required. Compared with the primary T-cell response, the secondary T-cell response was faster but weaker, reaching its peak on day 5 rather than on day 15. A small fraction of clonotypes appeared in both the CD4 and CD8 compartments, likely as a result of convergent recombination.

The treatment or condition label corresponds to: live attenuated yellow fever vaccine strain. A standard Ficoll-Paque protocol was used to isolate PBMCs from peripheral blood. Dynabeads CD4 and CD8 positive selection kits were used to isolate the CD4 and CD8 T-cell fractions. TriZol was used to extract RNA from bulk PBMCs, CD4 and CD8 fractions, and dextramer-positive and dextramer-negative fractions. The sequencing machine was an Illumina NovaSeq 6000. TCR cDNA was synthesized by 5'RACE template switching, which introduced a universal primer site and unique molecular identifiers. Priming for cDNA synthesis came from both the TCR alpha and TCR beta constant segments. Library amplification involved two PCR steps, and the second step added sample barcodes and sequencing adapters. Sequencing of the libraries was done on either Illumina HiSeq 2500 (2x100 bp) or NovaSeq (2x150 bp). The paper's data handling went like this. MIGEC handled demultiplexing of reads and collapsing into UMI consensus sequences, while MiXCR performed V(D)J alignment. Clonotypes responding to the vaccine were identified with edgeR on replicate PBMC samples, with the criteria of FDR below 0.01 and a log2 fold change above 5 up to day 15. Bulk clonotypes were assigned CD4 or CD8 identity according to which sequenced CD4 or CD8 repertoire held them at higher abundance. TCRdb ran its own pipeline on the public reads, namely fastp trimming at Q25 and MiXCR clone calling, and kept in-frame beta chains. Merged by CDR3 protein, the rows form single entries marked with the most common genes and DNA. The V and J calls and clone size come from TCRdb's table, not from the authors' own analysis. The sample table lists fewer than 400,000 distinct CDR3 sequences, around 11% of them with a count of one. The ten biggest clones cover 3% to 3.5% of the sample.

Unmatched junction bases come to 2, with V trimmed by 5 bases and J by 2 bases. The CDR3 runs 14 residues from the cysteine to the phenylalanine. The CDR3 DNA has 42 bases and is translated from base 1. CDR1 and CDR2 (DFQATT, SNEGSKA) derive from the germline V gene (reference sequence). As concerns this clonotype: Its antigen remains unidentified. No qualities accompany the bases; no much larger clone lies one base away.

The sequences come from CD4+ T cells sorted from PBMCs, collected 45 days after the yellow fever booster vaccination. This clonotype originated in a man aged 18 to 29 who received the YFV17D yellow fever vaccine. The rearrangement joined TRBV20-1 to TRBJ2-6; 8 bases in between match TRBD1. The CDR3 in this case is CSAGTGPGANVLTF. Read as DNA, the sequence is TGCAGTGCTGGGACAGGCCCTGGGGCCAACGTCCTGACTTTC.